The present T cell receptor beta chain was sequenced within a study of T cell responses to AZD1222 COVID-19 vaccine. Turning to this clone: The antigen remains undetermined.

Study conclusions and caveats: It was only after the peak T cell response that any repertoires were sampled. The donor group comprised mostly white British people and more females; the analysis possibly underestimated clonal diversity.

Measured with immunoSEQ multiplex PCR; TCRdb has only the in-frame clones, and not every one. The repertoire holds 95,000 to 110,000 clones, approximately 88% seen once, with less than 9.5% in the top ten. Germline V gene lookup returns CDR1 MNHEY and CDR2 SVGAGI. The CDR3 has 13 amino acids. V lost 6 bases and J lost 7, with 10 bases in between. The sequence derives from an adult in good health. The sample here was peripheral blood, taken on day 0 of AZD1222 vaccination. The chain uses TRBV6-5 and TRBJ1-6; tentative D call: TRBD1 (5 bases). This chain's CDR3 is CASSRTPNSPLHF. CDR3 in DNA: TGTGCCAGCAGCCGGACACCGAATTCACCCCTCCACTTT.